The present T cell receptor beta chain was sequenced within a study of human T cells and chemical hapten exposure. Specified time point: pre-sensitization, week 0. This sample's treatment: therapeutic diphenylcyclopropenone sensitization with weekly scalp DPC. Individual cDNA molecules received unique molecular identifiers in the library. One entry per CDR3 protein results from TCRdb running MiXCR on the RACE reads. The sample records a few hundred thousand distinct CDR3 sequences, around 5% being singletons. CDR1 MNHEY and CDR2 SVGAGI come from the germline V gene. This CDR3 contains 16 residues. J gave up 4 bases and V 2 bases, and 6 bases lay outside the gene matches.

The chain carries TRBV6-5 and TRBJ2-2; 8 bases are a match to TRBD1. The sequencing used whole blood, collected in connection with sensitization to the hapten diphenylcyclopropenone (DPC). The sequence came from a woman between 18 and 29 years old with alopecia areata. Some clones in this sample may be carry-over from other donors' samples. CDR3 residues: CASSYLAGGSTGELFF. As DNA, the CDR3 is TGTGCCAGCAGTTACCTCGCAGGGGGCAGCACCGGGGAGCTGTTTTTT.